A selection of T cell receptor beta chains follows, all from one sample in a study of PD-1 blockade in mismatch repair-deficient tumors. Some clones are missing from TCRdb's copy, which holds only in-frame ones; the method was immunoSEQ multiplex PCR. In the table there are around 9,200 clones, about 90% of which are singletons. Their specific antigens are unknown. The specimen comprised cells cultured in vitro, sampled from a patient treated with pembrolizumab. The source is an adult with mismatch repair-deficient cancer. The CDR3 runs from the conserved cysteine through the conserved F or W. D genes are given only for firm matches.

j_gene | d_gene | v_gene | CDR3nt | CDR3aa
TRBJ2-1 | TRBD2 | TRBV28 | TGTGCCAGCAGTTTCTTACTGCTGACTAGCGGGAAGGGAAACTCCTACAATGAGCAGTTCTTC | CASSFLLLTSGKGNSYNEQFF
TRBJ2-3 | TRBD2 | TRBV7-2 | TGTGCCAGCAGCCGGGGGACTAGCCGCACAGATACGCAGTATTTT | CASSRGTSRTDTQYF
TRBJ2-7 | NA | TRBV5-5 | TGTGCCAGCAGCCGTAGGGGGTTGGGGGCTCAGTACTTC | CASSRRGLGAQYF
TRBJ2-7 | NA | TRBV28 | TGTGCCAGCAGGGCCTCGGGACTCCCGAGCTCCTACGAGCAGTACTTC | CASRASGLPSSYEQYF
TRBJ2-7 | NA | TRBV6-5 | TGTGCCAGCAGTTACTCAAGCGGGTGGGCCTACGAGCAGTACTTC | CASSYSSGWAYEQYF
TRBJ2-7 | NA | TRBV28 | TGTGCCAGCAGTTTGGGGTACCCACCCCACTTC | CASSLGYPPHF
TRBJ1-3 | NA | TRBV6-1 | TGTGCCAGCAGTGAAGCGTCGGCCGACGGAGCCGTCACCATATATTTT | CASSEASADGAVTIYF
TRBJ1-1 | TRBD1 | TRBV6-1 | TGTGCCAGCACCTTAGGGGGACAGCTGAACACTGAAGCTTTCTTT | CASTLGGQLNTEAFF
TRBJ2-3 | NA | TRBV2 | TGTGCCAGCAGTCCGGGACTCAGCACAGATACGCAGTATTTT | CASSPGLSTDTQYF
TRBJ1-3 | NA | TRBV9 | TGTGCCAGCAGCGTAAGCGGCAGCTCTGGAAACACCATATATTTT | CASSVSGSSGNTIYF
TRBJ1-1 | NA | TRBV6-5 | TGTGCCAGCAGAAGGACGGGCACCCAATTCACTGAAGCTTTCTTT | CASRRTGTQFTEAFF